Shown below are 17 T cell receptor beta chains from a single sample sequenced in a study of post-analysis software for immune sequencing data. Study outcomes and limitations: Controls showed lower frequencies than patients for five TRBV segments, and TRBV5-6, TRBV5-1 and TRBV20-1 were among these.

Unique molecular identifiers had been added to the TCR beta cDNA libraries. TCRdb independently ran MiXCR on the PCR reads; one entry per CDR3 protein. The sample has roughly 600,000 distinct CDR3 sequences; around 40% are singletons. The antigens for these receptors are not known. Sequences were obtained from blood. Every receptor here comes from a girl under 18 with multiple sclerosis.

This clonotype was picked up a small number of times. The chain couples TRBV5-1 to TRBJ2-1; tentatively, D is TRBD2 (5 bases). Germline CDR1 SGHRS, CDR2 YFSETQ. The CDR3 runs to 15 residues. V was cut by 7 bases and J by 7 bases, with 21 bases left in between. CDR3 sequence: CASRSVPFGGNEQFF. Written as DNA, the CDR3 is TGCGCCAGCCGCTCCGTTCCCTTTGGCGGGAATGAGCAGTTCTTC.

The chain is built from TRBV7-3 and TRBJ2-3; 12 bases match TRBD1. The ends lost 7 bases at V and 5 bases at J; junction bases unmatched: 7. Germline assignment: CDR1 SGHTA and CDR2 FQGTGA. This CDR3 has 15 amino acids. The CDR3 is CASTPGQGAGDTQYF. The CDR3 DNA follows: TGTGCCAGCACCCCGGGACAGGGGGCAGGAGATACGCAGTATTTT.

The rearrangement uses TRBV12-3 or TRBV12-4 and TRBJ2-2; D is undetermined. The CDR3 extends over 14 amino acids. The V gene lost 6 bases and the J gene lost 2 bases, with 10 bases spanning the gap. The CDR3 sequence is CASSHYLNTGELFF. As DNA, the CDR3 is TGTGCCAGCAGCCATTACCTAAACACCGGGGAGCTGTTTTTT.

The chain carries TRBV7-2 and TRBJ1-1, with TRBD1 identical over 9 bases. The ends lost 2 bases at V and 11 bases at J; junction bases unmatched: 3. The germline V gene has CDR1 SGHTA and CDR2 FQGNSA. This CDR3 region has 12 residues. CDR3 nucleotides: TGTGCCAGCAGCTTATACAGGGGGCTGGCTTTCTTT. As protein: CASSLYRGLAFF.

This sequence joins TRBV11-3 and TRBJ2-7; D assignment may be TRBD1 or TRBD2 (5 bases each). The V gene's germline CDR1 is SGHNT and CDR2 YENEEA. The CDR3 covers 12 residues. V was cut by 5 bases and J by 6 bases, with 11 bases left in between. The CDR3: CASSPGDAEQYF. The DNA for the CDR3 is TGTGCCAGCAGCCCTGGGGACGCCGAGCAGTACTTC. Supplemented by reference TRBV11-3 and TRBJ2-7, the full variable domain reads EAGVVQSPRYKIIEKKQPVAFWCNPISGHNTLYWYLQNLGQGPELLIRYENEEAVDDSQLPKDRFSAERLKGVDSTLKIQPAELGDSAVYLCASSPGDAEQYFGPGTRLTVT.

The V call is TRBV7-9, the J call TRBJ2-7; 8 bases map to TRBD1. Germline CDR1 reads SEHNR; CDR2 reads FQNEAQ (reference sequence). Germline trimming cut 11 bases from V and 2 bases from J; bases unmatched to any gene: 8. There are 13 residues in the CDR3. CDR3 in DNA: TGTGCCGGAGGGGGGACAGGACCCTACGAGCAGTACTTC. This encodes CAGGGTGPYEQYF.

The chain couples TRBV3-1 to TRBJ2-3; the match to TRBD2 covers 9 bases. The CDR3 has 16 residues. With 1 base clipped from V and 3 bases from J, the junction kept 5 bases outside the gene matches. Germline CDR1 LGHDT, CDR2 YNNKEL (reference sequence). CDR3 loop: CASSQGLAGRTDTQYF. The CDR3 DNA is TGTGCCAGCAGCCAAGGGCTAGCGGGGAGGACAGATACGCAGTATTTT.

This clonotype was observed a handful of times. This rearrangement joins TRBV29-1 to TRBJ2-1; 7 bases are shared with TRBD2. There are 13 residues in the CDR3. Germline V gives CDR1 SQVTM, CDR2 ANQGSEA. V lost 6 bases, J lost 0 bases, and 2 bases stayed unmatched. The CDR3 DNA is TGCAGCGTGCGGGGGAGCTCCTACAATGAGCAGTTCTTC. This encodes CSVRGSSYNEQFF.

This clonotype was seen only a few times. The chain employs TRBV7-9 and TRBJ2-5; D is undetermined. The end of the DNA is better explained by TRBJ2-7, so the J call may be wrong. Germline CDR1 reads SEHNR; CDR2 reads FQNEAQ (reference sequence). The CDR3 is made up of 12 amino acids. CDR3 in DNA: TGTGCCAGCAGCGCGGACCTCGACGAGCAGTACTTC. It encodes CASSADLDEQYF.

V is TRBV7-2 and J is TRBJ2-3, with D uncertain. V lost 3 bases, J lost 5 bases, and 9 bases lay in between. The CDR3 has 13 amino acids. Per germline, CDR1 SGHTA and CDR2 FQGNSA. The CDR3 DNA reads as TGTGCCAGCAGCTTTGTTCCAAGAGATACGCAGTATTTT. Protein: CASSFVPRDTQYF. The full variable domain, rest sourced from reference TRBV7-2 and TRBJ2-3, is GAGVSQSPSNKVTEKGKDVELRCDPISGHTALYWYRQSLGQGLEFLIYFQGNSAPDKSGLPSDRFSAERTGGSVSTLTIQRTQQEDSAVYLCASSFVPRDTQYFGPGTRLTVL.

This clonotype was recorded a few times. This sequence joins TRBV5-6 and TRBJ1-1; unclear D gene. With 2 bases removed from V and 0 bases from J, the gap between germline ends came to 14 bases. Germline V gene sequence: CDR1 SGHDT, CDR2 YYEEEE. The CDR3 is made up of 16 amino acids. CDR3 nucleotides: TGTGCCAGCAGCTTCGAGGGCCCAATCATGAACACTGAAGCTTTCTTT. This encodes CASSFEGPIMNTEAFF.

As concerns this clonotype: One end of the junction is discordant with germline, which a read error may explain. This chain joins TRBV18 and TRBJ2-1; no clear D gene. The V gene's germline CDR1 is KGHSH and CDR2 LQKENI. CDR3 size: 10 residues. Here the CDR3 reads CAGSPEIQFF. In nucleotides, the CDR3 is TGTGCCGGCTCCCCGGAGATTCAGTTCTTC. The entire variable domain, with the rest obtained from reference TRBV18 and TRBJ2-1, is as follows: NAGVMQNPRHLVRRRGQEARLRCSPMKGHSHVYWYRQLPEEGLKFMVYLQKENIIDESGMPKERFSAEFPKEGPSILRIQQVVRGDSAAYFCAGSPEIQFFGPGTRLTVL.

This chain joins TRBV3-1 and TRBJ2-6, with 7 bases lining up with TRBD1. Germline trimming cut 7 bases from V and 0 bases from J; bases unmatched to any gene: 9. The CDR3 has 17 amino acids. Looked up from germline, CDR1 is LGHDT and CDR2 is YNNKEL (reference sequence). The CDR3 reads CASNDPGQSSGANVLTF. In nucleotides, the CDR3 is TGTGCCAGCAACGATCCGGGACAGTCCTCTGGGGCCAACGTCCTGACTTTC. Full variable domain (outside the CDR3, taken from reference TRBV3-1 and TRBJ2-6): DTAVSQTPKYLVTQMGNDKSIKCEQNLGHDTMYWYKQDSKKFLKIMFSYNNKELIINETVPNRFSPKSPDKAHLNLHINSLELGDSAVYFCASNDPGQSSGANVLTFGAGSRLTVL.

CDR3 amino acids: CSADLAGGSNEQFF. The CDR3 DNA follows: TGCAGTGCCGATCTAGCGGGGGGCAGCAATGAGCAGTTCTTC. The chain links TRBV20-1 to TRBJ2-1, with 11 nucleotides matching TRBD2. Trimming removed 6 bases from V and 6 bases from J; junction bases left unmatched: 7. The CDR3 runs 14 residues. Germline V gene sequence: CDR1 DFQATT, CDR2 SNEGSKA (reference sequence).

The V gene is TRBV3-1, the J gene TRBJ2-3; the match to TRBD2 covers 13 bases. V trimming: 3 bases; J trimming: 8 bases; junction bases outside the gene matches: 11. Germline V gene data show CDR1 as LGHDT and CDR2 as YNNKEL (reference sequence). The CDR3 runs to 17 residues. CDR3 nucleotide sequence: TGTGCCAGCAGCCACGGGACTAGCGGGGTCGGAGCAGGTACGCAGTATTTT. It is translated as CASSHGTSGVGAGTQYF.

In the case of this clonotype: An end of the junction differs from the germline gene, which may be a read error. The chain is built from TRBV12-3 or TRBV12-4 and TRBJ2-5; a possible D gene is TRBD2 (6 bases). The CDR3 covers 14 residues. The DNA for the CDR3 is TGTGCCAGCAGCCCCCTCCTAGCGAGGGAGAGCCAGTACTTC. It encodes CASSPLLARESQYF.

The genes are TRBV20-1 and TRBJ2-1, with 9 bases matching TRBD2. The trim removed 6 bases at V and 7 bases at J, leaving 13 bases unmatched. CDR1 and CDR2 (germline): DFQATT, SNEGSKA (reference sequence). The CDR3 length is 15 residues. This CDR3 reads CSALPGVAGDNEQFF. CDR3 DNA: TGCAGTGCACTTCCAGGGGTAGCGGGAGATAATGAGCAGTTCTTC.